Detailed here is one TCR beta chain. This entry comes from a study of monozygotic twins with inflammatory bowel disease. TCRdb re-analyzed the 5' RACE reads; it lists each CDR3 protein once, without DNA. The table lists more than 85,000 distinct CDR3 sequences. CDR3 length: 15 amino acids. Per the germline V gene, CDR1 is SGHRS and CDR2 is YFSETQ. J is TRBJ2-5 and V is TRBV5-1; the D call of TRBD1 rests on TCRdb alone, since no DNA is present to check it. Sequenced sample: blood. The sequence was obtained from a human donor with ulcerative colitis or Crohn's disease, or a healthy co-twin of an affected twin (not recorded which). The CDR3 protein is CASSLSGHSQETQYF.